Following are 27 T cell receptor beta chains from one sample sequenced in a study of Tregs in tolerant kidney transplant recipients. TCRdb's copy holds only in-frame clones and misses some; the assay was immunoSEQ multiplex PCR. The table lists roughly 50,000 clones, roughly 90% of them singletons, with around 15% in the top ten. Mixed chimerism was transient after nonmyeloablative marrow transplants from related graft donors. The starting material was CD8+ T cells from blood (PBMCs), obtained 12 months after the transplant. These receptors were taken from a human patient who received a combined kidney and bone marrow transplant. Certain T cells may be donor cells from the graft.

The chain joins TRBV5-4 to TRBJ2-7; perhaps TRBD2 as D (6 bases). The CDR3 is 12 amino acids. V lost 6 bases and J lost 4, with 11 bases in between. Looked up from germline, CDR1 is SGHNT and CDR2 is YYREEE (reference sequence). The CDR3 sequence: CASTGLGYEQYF. The CDR3 nucleotides are TGTGCCAGCACGGGACTGGGGTACGAGCAGTACTTC. Variable domain in full (rest from reference TRBV5-4 and TRBJ2-7): ETGVTQSPTHLIKTRGQQVTLRCSSQSGHNTVSWYQQALGQGPQFIFQYYREEENGRGNFPPRFSGLQFPNYSSELNVNALELDDSALYLCASTGLGYEQYFGPGTRLTVT.

The chain has TRBV15 and TRBJ2-1, with TRBD2 matching 10 bases. V was pared by 5 bases and J by 4 bases, with 8 bases of the junction left unmatched. CDR1 LNHNV and CDR2 YYDKDF come from the germline V gene (reference sequence). The CDR3 is 16 residues long. Here the CDR3 reads CATSGSGTSAYNEQFF. The CDR3 DNA follows: TGTGCCACCAGCGGATCCGGGACTAGCGCGTACAATGAGCAGTTCTTC.

V usage is TRBV6-1 and J usage is TRBJ2-7; D is possibly TRBD2 (6 bases). The V end lost 6 bases, the J end lost 1 base, and 10 bases lay between the germline ends. The germline gives CDR1 MNHNS, CDR2 SASEGT. CDR3 length: 13 amino acids. CDR3: CASSATSSYEQYF. The CDR3 coding sequence is TGTGCCAGCAGCGCGACTAGTTCCTACGAGCAGTACTTC.

The V call is TRBV12-1, the J call TRBJ2-7; the DNA was not used to check the table's D call, TRBD1. TRBV12-1 represents a pseudogene. The CDR3 covers 19 residues. The CDR3 region is CASSFYPRKPGQSSYEQYF. CDR3 DNA: TGTGCCAGCAGCTTTTATCCCAGGAAGCCGGGACAAAGCTCCTACGAGCAGTACTTC.

The genes are TRBV6-1 and TRBJ1-1; 9 nucleotides agree with TRBD1. The V gene's germline CDR1 is MNHNS and CDR2 SASEGT. With V trimmed by 7 bases and J by 10 bases, 16 bases remained unmatched. The CDR3 contains 15 residues. CDR3 bases: TGTGCCAGCACTATAAACACAGGGGGCTCCTCTCCAGCTTTCTTT. This codes for CASTINTGGSSPAFF.

The chain has TRBV30 and TRBJ2-7; 8 bases map to TRBD2. This CDR3 comprises 13 residues. V lost 4 bases and J lost 2; bases outside the gene matches: 4. The germline V gene encodes CDR1 GTSNPN and CDR2 SVGIG (reference sequence). The CDR3 nucleotides are TGTGCCTGGAAGCTAGCGGGCGCCTACGAGCAGTACTTC. Translating it yields CAWKLAGAYEQYF. Looking up the rest from reference TRBV30 and TRBJ2-7 gives the full variable domain: SQTIHQWPATLVQPVGSPLSLECTVEGTSNPNLYWYRQAAGRGLQLLFYSVGIGQISSEVPQNLSASRPQDRQFILSSKKLLLSDSGFYLCAWKLAGAYEQYFGPGTRLTVT.

This rearrangement joins TRBV5-6 to TRBJ2-1; D is undetermined. This CDR3 spans 13 amino acids. Between the trimmed V and J ends, which lost 5 bases and 3 bases, there was a span of 9 bases. Per germline, CDR1 SGHDT and CDR2 YYEEEE. This chain's CDR3 is CASRSPSYNEQFF. In nucleotides, the CDR3 is TGTGCCAGCAGGTCACCTAGCTACAATGAGCAGTTCTTC.

This sequence joins TRBV5-6 and TRBJ2-1, with D unresolved. The V gene lost 0 bases and the J gene lost 4 bases, with 5 bases spanning the gap. The germline V gene has CDR1 SGHDT and CDR2 YYEEEE. The CDR3 length is 13 residues. The CDR3 reads CASSLAVYNEQFF. CDR3 in DNA: TGTGCCAGCAGCTTGGCAGTTTACAATGAGCAGTTCTTC. Combining the CDR3 with reference TRBV5-6 and TRBJ2-1 gives the whole variable domain DAGVTQSPTHLIKTRGQQVTLRCSPKSGHDTVSWYQQALGQGPQFIFQYYEEEERQRGNFPDRFSGHQFPNYSSELNVNALLLGDSALYLCASSLAVYNEQFFGPGTRLTVL.

The CDR3 nucleotides are TGTGCCAGCAGCCAAGAAGCAGGACTTAACACTGAAGCTTTCTTT. This translates into CASSQEAGLNTEAFF. The chain joins TRBV14 to TRBJ1-1, with D unclear. CDR1 and CDR2 from the germline V gene are SGHDN and FVKESK. The CDR3 sequence is 15 residues long. Trimming left V 0 bases short and J 2 bases short, with 10 bases between.

The chain joins TRBV6-5 to TRBJ2-3; D may be TRBD1 (5 bases). The CDR3 is made up of 13 amino acids. Germline CDR1 reads MNHEY; CDR2 reads SVGAGI. V was trimmed by 4 bases and J by 6 bases, leaving 11 bases between them. The CDR3 spells CASSFASGDTQYF. In nucleotides, the CDR3 is TGTGCCAGCAGTTTCGCTTCAGGGGATACGCAGTATTTT.

The chain recombines TRBV7-9 with TRBJ2-5; TRBD2 aligns across 9 bases. CDR1 is SEHNR and CDR2 is FQNEAQ in the germline V gene (reference sequence). V lost 1 base, J lost 5 bases, and 11 bases stayed unmatched. CDR3 length: 17 amino acids. The CDR3 DNA reads TGTGCCAGCAGCTTAGGATTTAGCGGGAGTTACTTGGAGACCCAGTACTTC. It codes for CASSLGFSGSYLETQYF.

The chain employs TRBV9 and TRBJ2-2, with D hard to call. Deletions cut 3 bases from V and 4 bases from J, with 7 bases between. Germline-derived CDR1 and CDR2 are SGDLS and YYNGEE. The CDR3 runs to 13 residues. The CDR3 is CASSGHGTGELFF. In nucleotides, the CDR3 is TGTGCCAGCAGCGGTCACGGCACCGGGGAGCTGTTTTTT.

This chain links TRBV6-5 with TRBJ2-7, with D possibly being TRBD2 (6 bases). Trimming shortened V by 1 base and J by 0 bases, and 7 bases separated the two germline ends. Germline CDR1 is MNHEY and CDR2 is SVGAGI. This CDR3 contains 14 residues. As DNA, the CDR3 is TGTGCCAGCAGTTACTGGCGGGGCTCCTACGAGCAGTACTTC. Translation gives CASSYWRGSYEQYF.

CDR3 DNA: TGCGCCAGCAGCTTGGCGTCCAGGGGTGGTATACACGAGCAGTACTTC. It codes for CASSLASRGGIHEQYF. V gene TRBV5-1 combines with J gene TRBJ2-7, with D tentatively TRBD1 (6 bases). CDR1 and CDR2 from the germline V gene are SGHRS and YFSETQ. CDR3 length: 16 residues. V lost 0 bases to trimming and J lost 5 bases, with 18 bases between them.

The chain carries TRBV5-1 and TRBJ1-2, with 9 bases matching TRBD1. V was pared by 2 bases and J by 5 bases, with 4 bases of the junction left unmatched. The CDR3 has 14 residues. The germline V gene encodes CDR1 SGHRS and CDR2 YFSETQ. The CDR3, as DNA: TGCGCCAGCAGCTTCGAGGACAGGGGATATGGCTACACCTTC. It is translated as CASSFEDRGYGYTF.

The chain links TRBV6-1 to TRBJ2-2; D is undetermined. CDR3 length: 12 amino acids. Germline V gene data show CDR1 as MNHNS and CDR2 as SASEGT. V dropped 4 bases and J dropped 5 bases, with 5 bases sitting between them. The CDR3 DNA sequence: TGTGCCAGCAGTGGCGTGACCGGGGAGCTGTTTTTT. It codes for CASSGVTGELFF.

This clone has just a few counts. The rearrangement uses TRBV10-3 and TRBJ1-2; D gene uncertain. CDR1 and CDR2 (germline): ENHRY, SYGVKD. CDR3 length: 13 amino acids. V lost 0 bases to trimming and J lost 4 bases, with 6 bases between them. The CDR3 DNA is TGTGCCATCAGTGAGTCGCCAGGCTATGGCTACACCTTC. It specifies CAISESPGYGYTF.

The V gene is TRBV4-3, the J gene TRBJ1-1; D is ambiguous. Germline lookup yields CDR1 LGHNA and CDR2 YSLEER. CDR3 length: 16 amino acids. With 0 bases removed from V and 2 bases from J, the gap between germline ends came to 13 bases. This chain's CDR3 is CASSQDYYGENTEAFF. CDR3 in DNA: TGCGCCAGCAGCCAAGATTACTACGGGGAAAACACTGAAGCTTTCTTT.

The CDR3 loop reads CASSLVGPKTNTGELFF. CDR3 nucleotides: TGTGCCAGCAGCTTAGTGGGCCCCAAAACGAACACCGGGGAGCTGTTTTTT. The chain has TRBV7-6 and TRBJ2-2; D is unresolved. Germline loops: CDR1 SGHVS, CDR2 FNYEAQ. Deletions cut 1 base from V and 0 bases from J, with 12 bases between. The CDR3 is 17 amino acids.

The V and J genes are TRBV27 and TRBJ2-7; D perhaps matches TRBD2 (6 bases). The V end lost 3 bases, the J end lost 2 bases, and 17 bases lay between the germline ends. The CDR3 extends over 16 amino acids. Germline CDR1 is MNHEY and CDR2 is SMNVEV (reference sequence). CDR3 in amino acids: CASSFSRGATTYEQYF. In nucleotides, the CDR3 is TGTGCCAGCAGTTTCTCGCGCGGGGCTACCACCTACGAGCAGTACTTC.

The rearrangement joins TRBV6-6 to TRBJ1-2, with TRBD1 identical over 8 bases. In germline, CDR1 is MNHNY, CDR2 SVGAGI (reference sequence). The CDR3 contains 13 residues. The V and J ends lost 10 bases and 4 bases, in that order; junction bases with no gene match: 8. The CDR3, as DNA: TGTGCCACATCGGGACAGGTGTTCTATGGCTACACCTTC. This translates into CATSGQVFYGYTF.

On this clone itself: At one end the junction does not follow the germline gene, possibly because of a read error. This chain uses TRBV9 with TRBJ2-2; 8 bases align to TRBD2. Germline V CDR1 and CDR2: SGDLS, YYNGEE. The CDR3 length is 16 residues. In nucleotides, the CDR3 is TGTGCCAGCAGTCCACCGACGGGGGGGAACGCCGGGGAGCTGTTTTTT. Translating it yields CASSPPTGGNAGELFF.

The rearrangement joins TRBV11-3 to TRBJ2-7; unclear D gene. V lost 4 bases and J lost 3, with 4 bases in between. The germline CDR1 and CDR2 sequences are SGHNT and YENEEA. This CDR3 is 11 amino acids long. CDR3 region: CASSSFYEQYF. The CDR3 DNA reads TGTGCCAGCAGCTCATTCTACGAGCAGTACTTC.

The chain uses TRBV13 and TRBJ2-3; 9 bases align to TRBD1. From germline, CDR1 is PRHDT and CDR2 FYEKMQ (reference sequence). V lost 4 bases, J lost 7 bases, and 12 bases stayed unmatched. The CDR3 contains 16 residues. CDR3 sequence: CASSSGIGTGFNTQYF. The CDR3 bases are TGTGCCAGCAGCTCGGGAATCGGGACAGGGTTTAATACGCAGTATTTT.

V is TRBV4-2 and J is TRBJ2-5; D perhaps matches TRBD2 (5 bases). The DNA matches TRBJ2-7 better at its end, which makes the J call doubtful. Looked up from germline, CDR1 is LGHNA and CDR2 is YNFKEQ. The CDR3 is made up of 15 amino acids. The CDR3 sequence is CASSQDMGSSYEQYF. The DNA of the CDR3 is TGTGCCAGCAGCCAAGATATGGGGAGCTCCTACGAGCAGTACTTC.

The CDR3 sequence is CASSLDSGTPRHTGELFF. As DNA, the CDR3 is TGTGCCAGCAGTTTGGACTCCGGGACTCCGAGGCACACCGGGGAGCTGTTTTTT. The rearrangement joins TRBV27 to TRBJ2-2; D is perhaps TRBD2 (6 bases). Trimming pared 3 bases from V and 3 bases from J, leaving 20 bases between. CDR3 length: 18 residues. Germline V CDR1 and CDR2: MNHEY, SMNVEV (reference sequence).

The CDR3 nucleotides are TGTGCCAGCAGTGACTCGCCGGGACAGGGTAATGGCTACACCTTC. It specifies CASSDSPGQGNGYTF. The chain has TRBV6-4 and TRBJ1-2; 9 bases fit TRBD1. With 0 bases clipped from V and 6 bases from J, the junction kept 5 bases outside the gene matches. The CDR3 extends over 15 amino acids. CDR1 is MRHNA, CDR2 SNTAGT, per germline.